The subject of this entry is one T cell receptor (beta chain). Antigen specificity is unknown. This sample was included in a study of T cells in Graves' hyperthyroidism and ophthalmopathy. The diagnostic basis comprised clinical symptoms, serum thyroxine and TRAb, thyroid ultrasound and orbital computed tomography. Under 12 ml fresh peripheral blood yielded the PBMCs. This CDR3 is built from 14 residues. Germline assignment: CDR1 LNHDA and CDR2 SQIVND (reference sequence). V lost 3 bases and J lost 5, with 10 bases in between. Study-level findings and limits: Clonotypes that were expanded in thyroid above 0.001 mostly appeared in blood too. The model made its ophthalmopathy prediction, and onset followed a median 6.5 months later.

TCR beta CDR3 regions were amplified from RNA. The study used the HTBI primer set for a first-round RT-PCR of the TCR CDR3. TCRdb re-analysed the multiplex PCR reads in MiXCR, keeping a single row per CDR3 protein. The sample comprises 200,000 or so distinct CDR3 sequences, about a sixth of which are singletons, and roughly 49% rests with the top ten. Sequenced input: blood. The rearrangement uses TRBV19 and TRBJ1-4; tentatively, D is TRBD1 (5 bases). The clonotype originates from a woman in her forties or fifties with Graves' hyperthyroidism. CDR3 loop: CASSIRGLNEKLFF. CDR3 nucleotides: TGTGCCAGTAGTATCCGGGGCCTCAATGAAAAACTGTTTTTT.